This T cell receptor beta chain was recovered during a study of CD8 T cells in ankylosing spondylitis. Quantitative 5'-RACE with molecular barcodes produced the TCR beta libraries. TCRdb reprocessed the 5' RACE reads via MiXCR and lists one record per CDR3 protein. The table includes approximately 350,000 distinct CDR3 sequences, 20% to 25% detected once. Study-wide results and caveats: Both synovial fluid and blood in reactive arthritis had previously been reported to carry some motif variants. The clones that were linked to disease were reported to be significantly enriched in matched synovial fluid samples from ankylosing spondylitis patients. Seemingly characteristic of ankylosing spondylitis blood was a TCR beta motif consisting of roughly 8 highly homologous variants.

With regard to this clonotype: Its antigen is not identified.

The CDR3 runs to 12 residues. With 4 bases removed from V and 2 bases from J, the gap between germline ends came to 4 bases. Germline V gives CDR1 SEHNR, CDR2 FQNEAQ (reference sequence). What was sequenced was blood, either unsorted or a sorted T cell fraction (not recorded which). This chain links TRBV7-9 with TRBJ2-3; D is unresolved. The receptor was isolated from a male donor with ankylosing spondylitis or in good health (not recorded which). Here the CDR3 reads CASSYYTDTQYF. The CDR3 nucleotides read TGTGCCAGCAGCTACTACACAGATACGCAGTATTTT.